This T cell receptor beta chain was documented in a study of cytotoxic CD8 clonotypes in ibrutinib-treated CLL. For the study at large: The study included some 10 relapsed/refractory and fewer than 16 treatment-naive patients; roughly 17 had IGHV unmutated disease.

Data came from immunoSEQ multiplex PCR; TCRdb stores just in-frame clones and leaves some out. The sample gives under 200,000 clones, 81% of which show up once; roughly 2% is in the top ten. Broader study findings: Baseline values of clonality outstripped age-matched healthy donors and followed circulating CD8+ T-cell counts. Public clonotypes proved infrequent, and on treatment they shrank or remained steady.

Points on this clone: Antigen: not known.

The receptor was isolated from a human donor with chronic lymphocytic leukemia. Material: PBMCs, obtained after 12 months of ibrutinib treatment.

The CDR3 DNA reads as TGTGCCATCAGTGATCACCCAGGGAACCAAGAGACCCAGTACTTC. Translation gives CAISDHPGNQETQYF. The chain has TRBV10-3 and TRBJ2-5; maybe TRBD1 (5 bases). Germline values: CDR1 ENHRY, CDR2 SYGVKD. Trimming took 3 bases from V and 0 from J, leaving 11 bases between them. The CDR3 contains 15 residues.